The 20 T cell receptor beta chains below were found in one sample sequenced in a study of blood T cell repertoires in COVID-19. The method was immunoSEQ multiplex PCR; TCRdb's version includes in-frame clones alone and lacks a portion of them. The sample has some 290,000 clones, roughly 89% seen once; the top ten hold 11%. The material sequenced was peripheral blood. The receptors were gathered from a woman in her thirties with COVID-19, enrolled during active disease.

V gene TRBV6-6 combines with J gene TRBJ2-7, with 7 bases lining up with TRBD2. The trim removed 6 bases at V and 3 bases at J, leaving 14 bases unmatched. The CDR3 has 16 residues. CDR1 is MNHNY, CDR2 SVGAGI, per germline (reference sequence). The CDR3 sequence is CASSPLPGGGHYEQYF. In DNA, the CDR3 is TGTGCCAGCAGCCCCCTCCCGGGGGGAGGGCACTACGAGCAGTACTTC.

This sequence joins TRBV21-1 and TRBJ1-5. TRBV21-1 is a recognized pseudogene. The CDR3 covers 16 residues. The CDR3 nucleotides are TGTGCCAGCAGCGCCGAGGGTTGCGGGGACAATCAGCCCCAGCATTTT. It is translated as CASSAEGCGDNQPQHF.

This sequence joins TRBV7-2 and TRBJ1-2, with D possibly being TRBD1 (6 bases). This CDR3 contains 13 residues. Germline CDR1 reads SGHTA; CDR2 reads FQGNSA. V lost 5 bases to trimming and J lost 2 bases, with 9 bases between them. The CDR3 is CASSRTDNYGYTF. The CDR3 nucleotides read TGTGCCAGCAGCCGGACAGACAACTATGGCTACACCTTC.

The chain recombines TRBV7-2 with TRBJ1-1; unclear D gene. V lost 0 bases and J lost 0, with 8 bases in between. Per the germline V gene, CDR1 is SGHTA and CDR2 is FQGNSA. CDR3 length: 15 residues. In DNA form, the CDR3 reads TGTGCCAGCAGCTTAGCGGGCCAGGTGAACACTGAAGCTTTCTTT. Its translation: CASSLAGQVNTEAFF.

This clone was seen more than once but under ten times. One end of the junction is discordant with germline, which a read error may explain. This chain connects TRBV2 to TRBJ2-1; the D gene is possibly TRBD2 (5 bases). This CDR3 is built from 14 residues. Germline CDR1 and CDR2: SNHLY and FYNNEI. CDR3 in amino acids: CASGEGSADTAGFF. Written as DNA, the CDR3 is TGTGCCAGCGGTGAGGGCTCGGCTGACACGGCGGGGTTCTTC.

This chain uses TRBV10-2 with TRBJ2-1, with 9 bases identical to TRBD1. V lost 10 bases and J lost 8; bases outside the gene matches: 12. Germline CDR1 WSHSY, CDR2 SAAADI. The CDR3 consists of 14 residues. In DNA form, the CDR3 reads TGCGCCATCGCTCTAGGGACAGGGCTCTATGAGCAGTTCTTC. Protein product: CAIALGTGLYEQFF.

The rearrangement joins TRBV5-1 to TRBJ2-6; 9 bases map to TRBD1. V shed 3 bases and J 0 bases; nucleotides not matched to a gene: 4. CDR1 is SGHRS and CDR2 is YFSETQ in the germline V gene. This CDR3 contains 17 residues. The CDR3 bases are TGCGCCAGCAGCTCCGGGACAGGGCCCTCTGGGGCCAACGTCCTGACTTTC. Amino acids: CASSSGTGPSGANVLTF.

This clone was recorded once. This sequence joins TRBV5-1 and TRBJ1-3; unclear D gene. V lost 1 base to trimming and J lost 0 bases, with 8 bases between them. The CDR3 is 15 residues long. CDR1 and CDR2 from the germline V gene are SGHRS and YFSETQ. CDR3 in DNA: TGCGCCAGCAGCTTGACAGCCAGCTCTGGAAACACCATATATTTT. Amino acids: CASSLTASSGNTIYF.

This sequence joins TRBV5-6 and TRBJ2-7; 8 bases align to TRBD1. The CDR3 is 15 amino acids. The V gene's germline CDR1 is SGHDT and CDR2 YYEEEE. Trimming cost V 2 bases and J 6 bases; bases outside gene matches: 10. In DNA form, the CDR3 reads TGTGCCAGCAGCTTTCCTTCTCGGGACAGGCGCGAGCAGTACTTC. Its protein is CASSFPSRDRREQYF. Filled out from reference TRBV5-6 and TRBJ2-7, the complete variable domain reads DAGVTQSPTHLIKTRGQQVTLRCSPKSGHDTVSWYQQALGQGPQFIFQYYEEEERQRGNFPDRFSGHQFPNYSSELNVNALLLGDSALYLCASSFPSRDRREQYFGPGTRLTVT.

The J gene is TRBJ2-1, the V gene TRBV5-1; D unclear. Germline V gives CDR1 SGHRS, CDR2 YFSETQ. Trimming removed 7 bases from V and 0 bases from J, with 8 bases in between. The CDR3 covers 13 residues. The CDR3 region is CASHFSSYNEQFF. The CDR3 region has the DNA TGCGCCAGCCACTTTAGCTCCTACAATGAGCAGTTCTTC.

V usage is TRBV6-5 and J usage is TRBJ1-2; 7 positions agree with TRBD1. Germline V gene data show CDR1 as MNHEY and CDR2 as SVGAGI. Trimming removed 9 bases from V and 4 bases from J; junction bases left unmatched: 8. This CDR3 is 13 amino acids long. In DNA form, the CDR3 reads TGTGCCAGTCAAGGGGGCCTCTTCTATGGCTACACCTTC. Its translation: CASQGGLFYGYTF.

The chain recombines TRBV5-5 with TRBJ1-2; 11 bases are a match to TRBD1. The length of the CDR3 is 14 residues. V shed 4 bases, J shed 4 bases, and the junction held 3 bases outside the gene matches. CDR1 SGHKS and CDR2 YYEKEE come from the germline V gene (reference sequence). CDR3 sequence reads: CASSTGTGGYGYTF. CDR3 coding DNA: TGTGCCAGCAGCACCGGGACAGGGGGCTATGGCTACACCTTC. The variable domain in full, with the rest retrieved from reference TRBV5-5 and TRBJ1-2, is DAGVTQSPTHLIKTRGQQVTLRCSPISGHKSVSWYQQVLGQGPQFIFQYYEKEERGRGNFPDRFSARQFPNYSSELNVNALLLGDSALYLCASSTGTGGYGYTFGSGTRLTVV.

The V call is TRBV12-3 or TRBV12-4, the J call TRBJ1-2, with TRBD1 as a possible D gene (6 bases). This CDR3 has 13 residues. V lost 7 bases to trimming and J lost 5 bases, with 14 bases between them. The CDR3 loop reads CASITRGGYGYTF. CDR3 coding DNA: TGTGCCAGCATTACGAGGGGGGGTTATGGCTACACCTTC.

The chain couples TRBV7-8 to TRBJ1-5; no reliable D call. With 4 bases removed from V and 4 bases from J, the gap between germline ends came to 8 bases. In germline, CDR1 is SGHVS, CDR2 FQNEAQ. The CDR3 totals 13 residues. CDR3 DNA: TGTGCCAGCAGCTCCTTTTTTAATCAGCCCCAGCATTTT. It encodes CASSSFFNQPQHF. The complete variable domain, with remaining parts taken from reference TRBV7-8 and TRBJ1-5, reads GAGVSQSPRYKVAKRGQDVALRCDPISGHVSLFWYQQALGQGPEFLTYFQNEAQLDKSGLPSDRFFAERPEGSVSTLKIQRTQQEDSAVYLCASSSFFNQPQHFGDGTRLSIL.

V gene TRBV2 combines with J gene TRBJ2-2; the D is unclear. CDR3 length: 15 residues. Germline lookup yields CDR1 SNHLY and CDR2 FYNNEI. The V end was cut by 5 bases, the J end by 4 bases, with 14 bases between. The CDR3 DNA reads TGTGCCAGCAGTCCCGCGCTAGTCGGCACCGGGGAGCTGTTTTTT. Its protein is CASSPALVGTGELFF.

This clone was recorded once. The rearrangement joins TRBV28 to TRBJ2-5; 9 bases agree with TRBD1. Germline trimming cut 5 bases from V and 5 bases from J; bases unmatched to any gene: 9. The CDR3 has 15 amino acids. Germline assignment: CDR1 MDHEN and CDR2 SYDVKM. The CDR3 nucleotides are TGTGCCAGCAGTGTAGGACAGGGGATAGGGGAGACCCAGTACTTC. Translating it yields CASSVGQGIGETQYF.

The chain uses TRBV7-8 and TRBJ2-1; 11 bases are shared with TRBD2. The CDR3 covers 15 residues. After removal of 5 bases from V and 6 bases from J, the junction contained 6 bases not matched to a gene. Germline V lookup: CDR1 SGHVS, CDR2 FQNEAQ. In DNA form, the CDR3 reads TGTGCCAGCAGCCTACTAGCGGGGGTGCCCAATGAGCAGTTCTTC. This sequence encodes CASSLLAGVPNEQFF.

CDR3 protein: CASSAGVLSGEQFF. The CDR3 region has the DNA TGCGCCAGCAGTGCAGGGGTCTTAAGCGGTGAGCAGTTCTTC. The chain carries TRBV10-1 and TRBJ2-1; D is possibly TRBD1 (6 bases). V was pared by 4 bases and J by 9 bases, with 16 bases between. This CDR3 has 14 amino acids. Germline V gives CDR1 WNHNN, CDR2 SYGVQD (reference sequence).

A note on this clone: The sample has other DNA sequences that encode this CDR3 too. The genes are TRBV11-2 and TRBJ2-1, with TRBD2 matching 8 bases. V lost 1 base to trimming and J lost 4 bases; unmatched junction nucleotides: 3. This CDR3 has 15 residues. CDR1 SGHAT and CDR2 FQNNGV come from the germline V gene. CDR3 DNA: TGTGCCAGCAGCTTAGGTGCGGGGGGATACAATGAGCAGTTCTTC. Translating it yields CASSLGAGGYNEQFF.

The V gene is TRBV20-1, the J gene TRBJ1-2, with unresolved D. Germline CDR1 and CDR2: DFQATT and SNEGSKA (reference sequence). Trimming shortened V by 4 bases and J by 8 bases, and 8 bases separated the two germline ends. The CDR3 extends over 10 amino acids. In DNA form, the CDR3 reads TGCAGTGCTAAAGACTCCGGCTACACCTTC. Translation gives CSAKDSGYTF.